The entry below gives a single T cell receptor beta chain sequence along with its context. Antigen: not known. As defined, naive CD8 cells were CD45RO-negative and positively selected for CCR7, with terminally differentiated effector memory CD45RA+ cells excluded. Assay: immunoSEQ multiplex PCR; the TCRdb copy retains only in-frame clones and omits some. The sample holds 1.5 million to 2.5 million clones; about 95% are singletons and the top ten take roughly 1.2%. This entry comes from a study of shared clonotypes between healthy human individuals. In the study overall: Donors had three CD4 naive, three CD4 memory, two CD8 naive and one CD8 memory plate apiece. General study results and limits: Memory subsets generally showed smaller estimated richness than naive subsets did. Researchers sampled only blood; tissue repertoires likely differ.

This CDR3 has 16 amino acids. CDR1 and CDR2 from the germline V gene are MNHEY and SMNVEV (reference sequence). Trimming took 5 bases from V and 4 from J; bases not matched to a gene: 13. The sequencing input was naive CD8+ T cells sorted from blood. The gene calls are TRBV27 and TRBJ2-7; the match to TRBD1 covers 8 bases. The TCR was taken from a man in his late teens or twenties in good health. As DNA, the CDR3 is TGTGCCAGCAGTCCCTCGACAGGGGCCCTTAATTACGAGCAGTACTTC. This encodes CASSPSTGALNYEQYF.